This TCR beta chain was captured in a study of lymphopenia after photon versus proton radiotherapy. Notes on the study in general: Survival link was tested only in deceased patients; proton benefit remains a possibility. Relative stability marked proton patients; photon patients lost diversity and naive cells.

Notes on this clone: The target antigen is unknown.

CDR3 length: 12 residues. Germline V gene lookup returns CDR1 SQVTM and CDR2 ANQGSEA. Trimming shortened V by 4 bases and J by 10 bases, and 14 bases separated the two germline ends. The assay was immunoSEQ multiplex PCR, and TCRdb's table has in-frame clones only and misses some. The data contain fewer than 25,000 clones, 84% of them singletons. Sequenced material: peripheral blood, taken from a patient treated with photon-based radiotherapy. The chain combines TRBV29-1 with TRBJ2-1; perhaps TRBD1 as D (5 bases). The source is a woman aged 50 to 65 with pancreatic cancer. The CDR3 sequence is CSVAAGRREQFF. The CDR3 DNA reads as TGCAGCGTTGCCGCAGGGCGAAGGGAGCAGTTCTTC.